This T cell receptor beta chain originates from a study of blood T cell repertoires in COVID-19. Study-level background: In each case, the material was cDNA or gDNA derived from T cells, B-cell-depleted T cells, or PBMCs.

How the authors handled the data: Cell counts per sample came from amplifying reference gene primers. Some clones are missing from TCRdb's copy, which holds only in-frame ones; the method was immunoSEQ multiplex PCR. V, J and clone size are those of that table, while D and trimming were read from the DNA. The profile shows under 150,000 clones, approximately 79% of them singletons. The CDR3 consists of 13 residues. J gave up 1 base and V 11 bases, and 5 bases lay outside the gene matches. In germline, CDR1 is SNHLY, CDR2 FYNNEI. The clonotype was recovered from a man aged 50-60 years with active or convalescent COVID-19. The sample consisted of peripheral blood. The chain links TRBV2 to TRBJ1-5, with 7 bases matching TRBD1. Here the CDR3 reads CAVTQGSNQPQHF. Here the CDR3 DNA reads TGTGCCGTCACACAGGGGAGCAATCAGCCCCAGCATTTT.